This T cell receptor beta chain is drawn from a study of CD8 T cells in Susac syndrome. Study-wide findings and caveats: The number of individuals included in the study's TCR sequencing and HLA analysis was acknowledged as relatively small.

Worth noting for this clonotype: Its specificity is unknown.

Sequencing of TCR beta was carried out in blood CD8+ and CD4+ T cells. The CDR3 extends over 16 amino acids. V lost 1 base, J lost 8 bases, and 17 bases lay in between. Germline V CDR1 and CDR2: SGHVS, FNYEAQ. RNA in amounts of roughly 0.5 to 1 ug was reverse transcribed with random hexamers. TCRdb called the immunoSEQ multiplex PCR reads again in MiXCR, with one record for every CDR3 protein. The sample has some 120,000 distinct CDR3 sequences; over 85% are singletons. The source of this sequence is a human donor with multiple sclerosis. V usage is TRBV7-6 and J usage is TRBJ1-4, with D tentatively TRBD1 (6 bases). The sequenced sample consisted of CD8+ T cells from PBMCs. The CDR3 loop is CASSLEGARGQEKLFF. The CDR3, as DNA: TGTGCCAGCAGCTTAGAAGGTGCCAGGGGACAAGAAAAACTGTTTTTT.